The clone carrying this T cell receptor beta chain was seen a few times. The antigen is not known. The junction differs from germline at one of its ends, possibly a read error. This sample is drawn from a study of molecular identifiers for immune sequencing clone quantification. For naive CD8 T cells, sorting used the CD8+CD4-CCR7+CD45RA+ phenotype. The CDR3 is 17 amino acids. Libraries of bulk TCR were made by previously described methods (with listed TCR primers). From the PCR reads, TCRdb called clonotypes with MiXCR, one entry per CDR3 protein. The sample lists 300,000 to 350,000 distinct CDR3 sequences, about 21% occurring once. Findings of the study overall: Clones with over 20 RNA copies captured over 98% of effector molecules but under 1% of naive ones.

This clonotype originated in a human donor in good health. Some libraries in this study had Jurkat cell RNA spiked in. V and J are TRBV5-3 and TRBJ1-2; maybe TRBD1 (6 bases). TRBV5-3 is given ORF status, its function remaining uncertain. The sequenced sample consisted of naive CD8+ T cells from blood, with Jurkat cell RNA spiked in. Described subset: FACS-sorted CD8+CD4-CCR7+CD45RA+ naive T cells. DNA for the CDR3: TGTGCCAGCAGCTGGGGAGGAGCCGGGACACCTAACTATGGCTACACCTTC. Translating it yields CASSWGGAGTPNYGYTF.